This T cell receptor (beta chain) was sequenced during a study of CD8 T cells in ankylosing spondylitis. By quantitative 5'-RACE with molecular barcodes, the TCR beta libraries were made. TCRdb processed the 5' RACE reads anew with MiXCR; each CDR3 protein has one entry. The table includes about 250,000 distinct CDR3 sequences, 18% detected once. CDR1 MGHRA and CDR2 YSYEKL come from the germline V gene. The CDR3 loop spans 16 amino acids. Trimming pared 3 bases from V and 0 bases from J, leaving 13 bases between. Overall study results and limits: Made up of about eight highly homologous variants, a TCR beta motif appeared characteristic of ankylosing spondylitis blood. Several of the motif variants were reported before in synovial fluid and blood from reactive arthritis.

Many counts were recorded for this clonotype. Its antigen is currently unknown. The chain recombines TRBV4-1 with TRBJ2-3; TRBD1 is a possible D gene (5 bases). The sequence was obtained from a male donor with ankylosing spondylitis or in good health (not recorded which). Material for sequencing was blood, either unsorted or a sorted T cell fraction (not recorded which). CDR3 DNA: TGCGCCAGCAGCCATTTAGGGGCTTTGAGCACAGATACGCAGTATTTT. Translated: CASSHLGALSTDTQYF.